A single sample gave rise to the 13 T cell receptor beta chains below, sequenced in a study of blood T cell repertoires in COVID-19. TCRdb's copy holds only in-frame clones and misses some; the assay was immunoSEQ multiplex PCR. The sample shows tens of thousands of clones, 77% of them seen only once. The sequenced material came from peripheral blood. These receptors were taken from a woman aged 65 to 85 with acute or convalescent COVID-19.

This chain connects TRBV25-1 to TRBJ1-1; 9 nucleotides align to TRBD1. This CDR3 is built from 15 residues. Trimming took 6 bases from V and 5 from J; bases not matched to a gene: 10. Germline assignment: CDR1 MGHDK and CDR2 SYGVNS. The CDR3 DNA reads TGTGCCAGCAGACATTCCCAGACAGGGGGTACTGAAGCTTTCTTT. Its translation is CASRHSQTGGTEAFF.

The chain recombines TRBV5-3 with TRBJ1-6; D remains ambiguous. TRBV5-3 is given ORF status, its function remaining uncertain. With 7 bases removed from V and 5 bases from J, the gap between germline ends came to 13 bases. This CDR3 has 14 amino acids. The CDR3 nucleotides read TGTGCCAGACCCTACCGCGCCGATAATTCACCCCTCCACTTT. Its protein product is CARPYRADNSPLHF.

The chain employs TRBV11-3 and TRBJ1-6, with TRBD1 matching 7 bases. This CDR3 has 15 amino acids. V lost 0 bases and J lost 7; bases outside the gene matches: 3. Germline V lookup: CDR1 SGHNT, CDR2 YENEEA. CDR3 protein: CASSLDGTENSPLHF. The CDR3 nucleotides read TGTGCCAGCAGCTTAGATGGGACAGAGAATTCACCCCTCCACTTT. Supplemented by reference TRBV11-3 and TRBJ1-6, the full variable domain reads EAGVVQSPRYKIIEKKQPVAFWCNPISGHNTLYWYLQNLGQGPELLIRYENEEAVDDSQLPKDRFSAERLKGVDSTLKIQPAELGDSAVYLCASSLDGTENSPLHFGNGTRLTVT.

The chain is built from TRBV4-1 and TRBJ1-1; D is undetermined. The CDR3 has 13 residues. Trimming removed 1 base at V and 8 bases at J, with 11 bases between. Germline loops: CDR1 MGHRA, CDR2 YSYEKL. Here the CDR3 reads CASSQGLTGEAFF. CDR3 DNA: TGCGCCAGCAGCCAAGGTCTCACCGGGGAAGCTTTCTTT.

The V gene is TRBV2, the J gene TRBJ2-3; 8 bases align to TRBD1. Germline CDR1 is SNHLY and CDR2 is FYNNEI. This CDR3 comprises 17 residues. V lost 3 bases to trimming and J lost 0 bases; unmatched junction nucleotides: 8. CDR3 region: CASSDSRGPSSTDTQYF. The CDR3 DNA reads as TGTGCCAGCAGTGATTCCAGGGGGCCTTCTAGCACAGATACGCAGTATTTT. Looking up the rest from reference TRBV2 and TRBJ2-3 gives the full variable domain: EPEVTQTPSHQVTQMGQEVILRCVPISNHLYFYWYRQILGQKVEFLVSFYNNEISEKSEIFDDQFSVERPDGSNFTLKIRSTKLEDSAMYFCASSDSRGPSSTDTQYFGPGTRLTVL.

This clone showed up just a few times. The J gene is TRBJ2-1, the V gene TRBV28; TRBD2 agrees at 10 bases. The CDR3 is made up of 16 amino acids. Germline values: CDR1 MDHEN, CDR2 SYDVKM. V lost 3 bases to trimming and J lost 10 bases; unmatched junction nucleotides: 12. The CDR3 nucleotides are TGTGCCAGCAGTTTGGCGGCTAGCGGGAGTTCACAAGAGCAGTTCTTC. It specifies CASSLAASGSSQEQFF.

V usage is TRBV6-2 or TRBV6-3 and J usage is TRBJ2-5, with a tentative D call TRBD2 (5 bases). CDR3 length: 13 residues. Looked up from germline, CDR1 is MNHEY and CDR2 is SVGEGT. The ends were cut back, 5 bases at V and 9 bases at J, with 16 bases in the middle. CDR3 sequence reads: CASSLGANRAQYF. In nucleotides, the CDR3 is TGTGCCAGCAGTCTGGGAGCAAATAGGGCCCAGTACTTC.

The rearrangement joins TRBV29-1 to TRBJ1-1; the D gene is possibly TRBD1 (6 bases). CDR1 and CDR2 from the germline V gene are SQVTM and ANQGSEA. Trimming pared 3 bases from V and 5 bases from J, leaving 13 bases between. The CDR3 length is 13 residues. The CDR3 spells CSVEARGDTEAFF. For the CDR3, the DNA is TGCAGCGTTGAGGCCAGGGGAGATACTGAAGCTTTCTTT.

V usage is TRBV5-4 and J usage is TRBJ2-2; TRBD1 agrees at 7 bases. The J segment lost 7 bases and the V segment lost 2 bases, leaving 2 bases of the junction unmatched. This CDR3 is built from 13 residues. From germline, CDR1 is SGHNT and CDR2 YYREEE (reference sequence). CDR3 nucleotide sequence: TGTGCCAGCAGCTTCAGGGGGATCGGGGAGCTGTTTTTT. Translation: CASSFRGIGELFF.

CDR3 sequence: CASKRSGYEQFF. CDR3 bases: TGTGCCAGCAAGAGATCAGGGTACGAGCAGTTCTTC. J is TRBJ2-1 and V is TRBV3-1 (or the pseudogene TRBV3-2), with D perhaps matching TRBD1 (5 bases). V lost 7 bases and J lost 10, with 14 bases in between. This CDR3 is 12 amino acids long. The germline V gene encodes CDR1 LGHDT and CDR2 YNNKEL (reference sequence).

The chain recombines TRBV18 with TRBJ2-5; D is unclear. Between the trimmed V and J ends, which lost 2 bases and 2 bases, there was a span of 6 bases. The CDR3 consists of 13 residues. The germline V gene encodes CDR1 KGHSH and CDR2 LQKENI. As DNA, the CDR3 is TGTGCCAGCTCACCAGAGTTACAAGAGACCCAGTACTTC. Translation gives CASSPELQETQYF.

This clone was recorded only once. The genes are TRBV18 and TRBJ1-2, with 9 bases identical to TRBD1. In germline, CDR1 is KGHSH, CDR2 LQKENI. The CDR3 contains 14 residues. The J segment lost 7 bases and the V segment lost 4 bases, leaving 7 bases of the junction unmatched. In DNA, the CDR3 is TGTGCCAGCTCACAATCGGACAGGGGACGTGGCTACACCTTC. It is translated as CASSQSDRGRGYTF. Based on the CDR3 plus reference TRBV18 and TRBJ1-2, the full variable domain is NAGVMQNPRHLVRRRGQEARLRCSPMKGHSHVYWYRQLPEEGLKFMVYLQKENIIDESGMPKERFSAEFPKEGPSILRIQQVVRGDSAAYFCASSQSDRGRGYTFGSGTRLTVV.

This clone was seen more than once but under ten times. The chain carries TRBV10-3 and TRBJ2-7; D perhaps matches TRBD1 (6 bases). The CDR3 is 12 residues long. V was cut by 5 bases and J by 6 bases, with 11 bases left in between. CDR1 ENHRY and CDR2 SYGVKD come from the germline V gene. The CDR3 region has the DNA TGTGCCATCAGTTATCAGGGGAGCGAGCAGTACTTC. Encoded protein: CAISYQGSEQYF.